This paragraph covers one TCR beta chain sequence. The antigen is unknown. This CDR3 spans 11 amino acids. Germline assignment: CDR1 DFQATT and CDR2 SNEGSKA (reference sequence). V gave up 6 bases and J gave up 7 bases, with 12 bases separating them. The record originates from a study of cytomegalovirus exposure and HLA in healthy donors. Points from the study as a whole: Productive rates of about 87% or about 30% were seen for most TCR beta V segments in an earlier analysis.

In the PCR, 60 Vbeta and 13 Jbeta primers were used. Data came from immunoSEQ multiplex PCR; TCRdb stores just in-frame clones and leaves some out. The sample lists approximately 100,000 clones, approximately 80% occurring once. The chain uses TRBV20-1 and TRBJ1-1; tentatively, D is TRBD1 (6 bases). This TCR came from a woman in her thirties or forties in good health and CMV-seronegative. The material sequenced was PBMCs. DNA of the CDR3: TGCAGTGCATTTAAACAGGGTGAAGCTTTCTTT. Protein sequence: CSAFKQGEAFF.